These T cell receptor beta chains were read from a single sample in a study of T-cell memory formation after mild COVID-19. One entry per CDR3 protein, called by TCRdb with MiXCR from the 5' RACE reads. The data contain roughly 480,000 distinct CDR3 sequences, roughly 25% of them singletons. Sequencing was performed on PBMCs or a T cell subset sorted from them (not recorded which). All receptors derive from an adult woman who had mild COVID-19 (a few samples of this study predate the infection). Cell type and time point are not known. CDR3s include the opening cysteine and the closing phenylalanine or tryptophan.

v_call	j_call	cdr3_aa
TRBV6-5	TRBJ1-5	CASSRRGQGVFQPQHF
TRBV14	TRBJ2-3	CASGLAGANTQYF
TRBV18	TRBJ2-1	CASSPLPIAGRTYNEQFF
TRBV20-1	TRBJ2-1	CSAHKGTSGRNEQFF
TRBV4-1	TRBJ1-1	CASSQEDAAVTEAFF
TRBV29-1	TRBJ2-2	CSAVGQNTGELFF
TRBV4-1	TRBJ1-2	CASSTRTGGIEGYTF
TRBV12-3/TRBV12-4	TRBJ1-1	CASSLGPTYTEAFF
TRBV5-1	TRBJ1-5	CASSSIAGTGDQPQHF
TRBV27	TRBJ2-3	CASSWGGPDADTQYF
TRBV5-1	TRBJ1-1	CASSLDREGAGDTEAFF
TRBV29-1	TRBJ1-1	CSIPSPVNTEAFF
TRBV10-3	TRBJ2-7	CAISGAAGQYEQYF
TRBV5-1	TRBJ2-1	CASSLSGLAGVTYNEQFF
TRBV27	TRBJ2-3	CASSRAGADPKDTQYF
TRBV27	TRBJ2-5	CASKQNGGFRQETQYF
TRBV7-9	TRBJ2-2	CASSLVLRQRTGELFF
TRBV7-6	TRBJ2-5	CASSLDGPTLRETQYF
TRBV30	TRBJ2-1	CAWSVQAGNDNEQFF